Presented here are 6 T cell receptor beta chains from one specimen sequenced in a study of tumor-infiltrating lymphocytes in primary liver carcinoma. Out of unsorted whole blood came the blood RNA, and germline DNA was extracted as well. With a constant-region primer, TCR beta cDNA was made from 450 to 650 ng of total RNA. Researchers made the TCR beta libraries by running three nested multiplex PCR rounds with slightly modified ARM-PCR. TRBV1-TRBV30 forward primers paired with a C-beta reverse primer drove the first two PCR rounds, around 9 cycles each. TCRdb independently ran MiXCR on the multiplex PCR reads; one entry per CDR3 protein. Of approximately 330,000 distinct CDR3 sequences in the sample, 65% were seen once. The sequencing input was peripheral blood. These receptors all stem from a man aged 35-49 years with primary liver carcinoma and hepatitis B virus infection.

The table lists this clonotype with a few counts. This likely came from a read error, as a far larger clone is one base away. The V call is TRBV6-6, the J call TRBJ1-1; D is undetermined. The germline CDR1 and CDR2 sequences are MNHNY and SVGAGI (reference sequence). This CDR3 is 13 amino acids long. The V end lost 10 bases, the J end lost 0 bases, and 12 bases lay between the germline ends. This CDR3 is CANSLDLNTEAFF. CDR3 DNA sequence: TGTGCCAACTCCCTTGACCTGAACACTGAAGCTTTCTTT.

In this sample, this clonotype turned up once. A clone one base away is much larger, so this may be a read error. This chain connects TRBV12-3 or TRBV12-4 to TRBJ2-1; 7 bases agree with TRBD2. The CDR3 extends over 14 amino acids. The CDR3 here is CASSLKGGSNEQLF. The DNA of the CDR3 is TGTGCCAGCAGTTTGAAGGGCGGGAGCAATGAGCAGCTCTTC.

As regards this clonotype: The junction departs from the called germline gene at one end, perhaps through a read error. The chain joins TRBV11-2 to TRBJ1-5; no clear D gene. The V gene's germline CDR1 is SGHAT and CDR2 FQNNGV. The CDR3 sequence is 14 residues long. The CDR3 loop is CARSLAAADQPQHF. Here the CDR3 DNA reads TGTGCCAGGAGCTTAGCCGCAGCGGATCAGCCCCAGCATTTT.

This chain joins TRBV12-3 or TRBV12-4 and TRBJ1-1; 8 bases map to TRBD1. This CDR3 region has 15 residues. With 6 bases clipped from V and 7 bases from J, the junction kept 13 bases outside the gene matches. The CDR3 nucleotides read TGTGCCAGCAGAACAAACAGGGGGTTTCTCATTGAAGCTTTCTTT. Encoded protein: CASRTNRGFLIEAFF.

The chain joins TRBV6-6 to TRBJ1-5; 8 bases align to TRBD1. Germline V CDR1 and CDR2: MNHNY, SVGAGI (reference sequence). The ends lost 2 bases at V and 1 base at J; junction bases unmatched: 4. This CDR3 comprises 16 residues. CDR3 sequence: CASSYTWDRSNQPQHF. In nucleotides, the CDR3 is TGTGCCAGCAGTTACACGTGGGACAGGAGCAATCAGCCCCAGCATTTT.

The chain carries TRBV6-6 and TRBJ2-7; the D call may be TRBD1 or TRBD2 (5 bases each). This CDR3 contains 14 residues. V gave up 3 bases and J gave up 3 bases, with 12 bases separating them. Germline V CDR1 and CDR2: MNHNY, SVGAGI (reference sequence). The CDR3 region is CASSYLGRNYEQYF. The DNA for the CDR3 is TGTGCCAGCAGTTATTTGGGACGGAACTACGAGCAGTACTTC.